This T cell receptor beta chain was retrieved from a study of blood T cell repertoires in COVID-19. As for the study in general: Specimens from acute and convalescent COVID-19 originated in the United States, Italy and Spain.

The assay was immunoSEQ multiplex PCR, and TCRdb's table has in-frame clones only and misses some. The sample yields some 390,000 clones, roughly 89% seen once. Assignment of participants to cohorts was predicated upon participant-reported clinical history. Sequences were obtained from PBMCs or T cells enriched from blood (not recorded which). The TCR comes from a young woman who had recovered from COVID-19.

CDR3 coding DNA: TGTGCCAGTACCCCTACACGGACAGGAGACCCCTACGAGCAGTACTTC. Translating it yields CASTPTRTGDPYEQYF. J is TRBJ2-7 and V is TRBV19, with TRBD1 matching 7 bases. This CDR3 has 16 amino acids. CDR1 is LNHDA, CDR2 SQIVND, per germline (reference sequence). V shed 7 bases and J 2 bases; nucleotides not matched to a gene: 14.